This T cell receptor (beta chain) was sequenced for a study of regulatory T cells in long-lasting Graves disease. Time point here: persistent/refractory GD, antithyroid drugs over 5 years with positive TRAb. TCR sequences were obtained from RNA taken from PBMCs. A word on this clonotype: Its antigen is not identified.

Study-wide points: A greater number of public clonotypes (more than 2,500) was shared by persistent patients than by new patients (around 1,000).

The authors built TCR beta libraries using iRepertoire HTBI primers and Arm-PCR of CDR3 regions. Original handling: Gene usage covered 62 TRBV and 13 to 15 TRBJ segments. TCRdb redid the calling of the multiplex PCR reads with MiXCR, one entry per CDR3 protein. None of the V and J calls come from the authors' own analysis; TCRdb made them. In the table there are 500,000 to 700,000 distinct CDR3 sequences, approximately 31% of which are singletons. The sequenced sample was peripheral blood mononuclear cells (PBMCs), obtained when the disease was refractory, from a patient treated with antithyroid drugs. The TCR comes from a female donor with Graves disease.

The CDR3 nucleotides read TGTGCCAGCAGGGGGGTAGCGGGGTACAATGAGCAGTTCTTC. It encodes CASRGVAGYNEQFF. The rearrangement joins TRBV7-9 to TRBJ2-1, with 8 bases identical to TRBD2. The V gene end was trimmed by 6 bases and the J gene end by 4 bases; junction bases not matched to a gene: 5. The CDR3 loop spans 14 amino acids. Germline V CDR1 and CDR2: SEHNR, FQNEAQ (reference sequence).